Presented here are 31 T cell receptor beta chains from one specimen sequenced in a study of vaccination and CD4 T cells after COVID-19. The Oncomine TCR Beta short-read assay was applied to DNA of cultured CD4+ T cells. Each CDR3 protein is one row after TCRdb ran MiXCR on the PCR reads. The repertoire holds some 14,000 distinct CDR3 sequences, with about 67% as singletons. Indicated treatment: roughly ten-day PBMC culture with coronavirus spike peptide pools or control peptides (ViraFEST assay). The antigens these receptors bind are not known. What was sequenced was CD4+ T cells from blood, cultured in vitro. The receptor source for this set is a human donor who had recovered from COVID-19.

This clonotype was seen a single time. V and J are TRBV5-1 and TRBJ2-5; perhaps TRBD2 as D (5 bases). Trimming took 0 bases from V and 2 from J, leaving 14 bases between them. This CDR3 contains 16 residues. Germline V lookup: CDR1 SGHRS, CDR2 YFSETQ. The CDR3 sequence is CASSLAAGGTQETQYF. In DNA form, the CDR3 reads TGCGCCAGCAGCTTGGCGGCGGGCGGTACTCAAGAGACCCAGTACTTC.

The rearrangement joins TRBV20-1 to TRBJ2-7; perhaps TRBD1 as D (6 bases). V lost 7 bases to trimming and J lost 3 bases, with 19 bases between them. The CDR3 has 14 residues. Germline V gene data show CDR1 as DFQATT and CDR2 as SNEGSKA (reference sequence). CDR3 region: CSGPLPGQRYEQYF. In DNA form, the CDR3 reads TGCAGTGGGCCGCTTCCAGGACAGCGCTACGAGCAGTACTTC.

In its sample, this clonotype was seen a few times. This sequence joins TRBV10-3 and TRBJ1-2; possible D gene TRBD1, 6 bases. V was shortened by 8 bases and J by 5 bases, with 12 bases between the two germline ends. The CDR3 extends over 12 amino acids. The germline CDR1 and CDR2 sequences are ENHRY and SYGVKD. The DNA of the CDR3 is TGTGCCATCGAGGACAGTCTTTATGGCTACACCTTC. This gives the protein CAIEDSLYGYTF.

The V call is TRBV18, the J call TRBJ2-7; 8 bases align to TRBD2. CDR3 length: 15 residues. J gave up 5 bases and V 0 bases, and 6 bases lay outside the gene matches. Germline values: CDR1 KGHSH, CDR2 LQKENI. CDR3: CASSPPSGRGNEQYF. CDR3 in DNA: TGTGCCAGCTCACCACCTTCCGGGAGGGGGAACGAGCAGTACTTC.

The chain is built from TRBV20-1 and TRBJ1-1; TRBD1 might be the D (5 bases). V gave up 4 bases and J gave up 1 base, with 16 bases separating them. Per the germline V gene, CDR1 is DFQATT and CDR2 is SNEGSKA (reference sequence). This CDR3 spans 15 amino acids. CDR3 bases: TGCAGTGCTAAGCCGGGACGGCCCGAGAACACTGAAGCTTTCTTT. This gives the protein CSAKPGRPENTEAFF.

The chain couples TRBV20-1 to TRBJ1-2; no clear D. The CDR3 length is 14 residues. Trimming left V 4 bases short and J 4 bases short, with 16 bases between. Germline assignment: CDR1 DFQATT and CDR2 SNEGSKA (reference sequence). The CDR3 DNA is TGCAGTGCTACCCCGGGCCTGGTGACCTATGGCTACACCTTC. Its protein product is CSATPGLVTYGYTF.

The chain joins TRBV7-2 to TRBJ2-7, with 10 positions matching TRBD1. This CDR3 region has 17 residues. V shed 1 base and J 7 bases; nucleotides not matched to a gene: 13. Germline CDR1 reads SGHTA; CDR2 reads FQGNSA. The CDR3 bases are TGTGCCAGCAGCTTAGTGGCCGGGACAGGGGTCCAGGGGGAGCAGTACTTC. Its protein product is CASSLVAGTGVQGEQYF.

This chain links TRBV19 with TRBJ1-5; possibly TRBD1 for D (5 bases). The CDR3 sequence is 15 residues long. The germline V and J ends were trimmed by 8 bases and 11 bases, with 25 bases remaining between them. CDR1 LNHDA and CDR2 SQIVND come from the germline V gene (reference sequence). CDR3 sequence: CASELSGAFLGAQHF. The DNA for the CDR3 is TGTGCCAGTGAGCTATCCGGGGCTTTTCTCGGGGCCCAGCATTTT. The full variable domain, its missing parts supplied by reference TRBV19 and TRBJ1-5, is DGGITQSPKYLFRKEGQNVTLSCEQNLNHDAMYWYRQDPGQGLRLIYYSQIVNDFQKGDIAEGYSVSREKKESFPLTVTSAQKNPTAFYLCASELSGAFLGAQHFGDGTRLSIL.

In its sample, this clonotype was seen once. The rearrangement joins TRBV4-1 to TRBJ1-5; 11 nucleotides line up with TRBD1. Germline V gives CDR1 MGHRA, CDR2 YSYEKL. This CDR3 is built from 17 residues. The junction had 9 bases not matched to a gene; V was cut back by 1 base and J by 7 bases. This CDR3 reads CASSQVGTGTGGQPQHF. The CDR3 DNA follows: TGCGCCAGCAGCCAAGTGGGGACCGGGACAGGGGGACAGCCCCAGCATTTT.

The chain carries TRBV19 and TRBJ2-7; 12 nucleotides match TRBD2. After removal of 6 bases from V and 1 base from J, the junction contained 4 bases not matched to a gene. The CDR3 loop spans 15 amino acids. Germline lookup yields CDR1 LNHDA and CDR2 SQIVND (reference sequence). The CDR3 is CASRRLAGVSYEQYF. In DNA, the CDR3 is TGTGCCAGTAGGCGACTAGCGGGAGTTTCCTACGAGCAGTACTTC.

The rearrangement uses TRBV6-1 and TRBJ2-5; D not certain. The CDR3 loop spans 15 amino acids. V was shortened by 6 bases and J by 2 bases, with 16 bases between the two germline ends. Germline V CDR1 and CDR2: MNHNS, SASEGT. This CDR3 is CASSRVGRRQETQYF. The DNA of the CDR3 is TGTGCCAGCAGCCGAGTCGGGCGGCGGCAAGAGACCCAGTACTTC.

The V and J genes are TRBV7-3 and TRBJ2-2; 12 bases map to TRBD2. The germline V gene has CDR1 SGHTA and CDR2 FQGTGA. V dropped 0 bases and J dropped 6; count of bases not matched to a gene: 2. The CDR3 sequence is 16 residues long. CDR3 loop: CASSLTRLAGAGELFF. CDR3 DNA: TGTGCCAGCAGCTTAACGCGACTAGCGGGGGCCGGGGAGCTGTTTTTT.

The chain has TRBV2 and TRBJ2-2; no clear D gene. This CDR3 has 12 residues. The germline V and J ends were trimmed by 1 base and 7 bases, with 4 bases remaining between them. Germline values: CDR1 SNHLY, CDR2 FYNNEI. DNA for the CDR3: TGTGCCAGCAGTGAAGAGGGCGGGGAGCTGTTTTTT. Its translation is CASSEEGGELFF. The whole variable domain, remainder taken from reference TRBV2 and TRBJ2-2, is EPEVTQTPSHQVTQMGQEVILRCVPISNHLYFYWYRQILGQKVEFLVSFYNNEISEKSEIFDDQFSVERPDGSNFTLKIRSTKLEDSAMYFCASSEEGGELFFGEGSRLTVL.

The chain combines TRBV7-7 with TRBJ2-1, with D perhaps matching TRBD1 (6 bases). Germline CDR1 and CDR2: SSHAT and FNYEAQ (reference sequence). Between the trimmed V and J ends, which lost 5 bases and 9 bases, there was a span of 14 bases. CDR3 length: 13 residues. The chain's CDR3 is CASSNQGGFEQFF. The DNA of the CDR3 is TGTGCCAGCAGCAACCAAGGGGGTTTTGAGCAGTTCTTC.

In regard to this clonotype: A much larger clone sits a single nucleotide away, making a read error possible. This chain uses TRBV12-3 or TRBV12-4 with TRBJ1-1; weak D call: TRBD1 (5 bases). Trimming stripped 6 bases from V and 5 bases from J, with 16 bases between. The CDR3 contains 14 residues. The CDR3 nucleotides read TGTGCCAGCAGCCAGGCAGGGAGGCGGACTGAAGCTTTCTTT. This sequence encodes CASSQAGRRTEAFF.

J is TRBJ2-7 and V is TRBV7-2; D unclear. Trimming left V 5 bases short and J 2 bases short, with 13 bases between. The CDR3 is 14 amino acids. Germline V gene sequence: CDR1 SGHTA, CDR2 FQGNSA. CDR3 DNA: TGTGCCAGCAGCCCCTCCCGGTGGGCCTACGAGCAGTACTTC. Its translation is CASSPSRWAYEQYF. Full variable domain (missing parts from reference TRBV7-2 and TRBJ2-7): GAGVSQSPSNKVTEKGKDVELRCDPISGHTALYWYRQSLGQGLEFLIYFQGNSAPDKSGLPSDRFSAERTGGSVSTLTIQRTQQEDSAVYLCASSPSRWAYEQYFGPGTRLTVT.

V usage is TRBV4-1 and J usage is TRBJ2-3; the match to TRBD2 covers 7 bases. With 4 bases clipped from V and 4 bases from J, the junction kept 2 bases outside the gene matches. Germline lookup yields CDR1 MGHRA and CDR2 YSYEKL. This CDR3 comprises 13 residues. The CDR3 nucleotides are TGCGCCAGCAGCCTACGGGGGGCAGATACGCAGTATTTT. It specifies CASSLRGADTQYF.

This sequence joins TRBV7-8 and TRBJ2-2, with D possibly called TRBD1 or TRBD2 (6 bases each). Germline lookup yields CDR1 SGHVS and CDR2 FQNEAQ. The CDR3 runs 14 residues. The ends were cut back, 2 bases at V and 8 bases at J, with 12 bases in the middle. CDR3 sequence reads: CASSLTGAWGELFF. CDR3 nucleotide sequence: TGTGCCAGCAGCTTAACGGGGGCTTGGGGGGAGCTGTTTTTT.

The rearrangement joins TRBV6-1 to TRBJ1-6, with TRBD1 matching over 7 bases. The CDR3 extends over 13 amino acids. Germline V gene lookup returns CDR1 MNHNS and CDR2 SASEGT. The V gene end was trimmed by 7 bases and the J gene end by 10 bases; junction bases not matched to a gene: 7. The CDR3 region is CASKTGKVSPLHF. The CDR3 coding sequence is TGTGCCAGCAAGACAGGGAAGGTCTCACCCCTCCACTTT.

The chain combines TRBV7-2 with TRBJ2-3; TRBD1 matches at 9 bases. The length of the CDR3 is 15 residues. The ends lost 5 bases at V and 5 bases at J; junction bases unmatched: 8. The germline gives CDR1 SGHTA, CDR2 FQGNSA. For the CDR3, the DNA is TGTGCCAGCAGCGCGTCCCGGGACAGGGTAGATACGCAGTATTTT. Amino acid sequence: CASSASRDRVDTQYF.

The CDR3 reads CASSISKGLFSTDTQYF. The CDR3 bases are TGTGCCAGTAGCATATCCAAGGGACTCTTCAGCACAGATACGCAGTATTTT. The rearrangement joins TRBV19 to TRBJ2-3, with a possible D match to TRBD2 (6 bases). Germline V gene data show CDR1 as LNHDA and CDR2 as SQIVND (reference sequence). Trimming left V 6 bases short and J 0 bases short, with 19 bases between. The CDR3 is 17 amino acids.

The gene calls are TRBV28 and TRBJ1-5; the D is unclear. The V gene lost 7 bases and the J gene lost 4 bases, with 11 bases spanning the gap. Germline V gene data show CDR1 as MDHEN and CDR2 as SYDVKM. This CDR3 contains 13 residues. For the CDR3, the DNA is TGTGCCAGCAAAGACGGAGCGAATCAGCCCCAGCATTTT. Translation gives CASKDGANQPQHF.

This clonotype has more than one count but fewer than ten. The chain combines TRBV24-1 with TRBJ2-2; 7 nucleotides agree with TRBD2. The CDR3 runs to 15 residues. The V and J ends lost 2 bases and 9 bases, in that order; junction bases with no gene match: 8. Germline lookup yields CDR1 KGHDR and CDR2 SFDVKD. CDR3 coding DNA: TGTGCCACCAGTGATTCGGGGGGAGGAAGCCGGGAGCTGTTTTTT. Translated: CATSDSGGGSRELFF.

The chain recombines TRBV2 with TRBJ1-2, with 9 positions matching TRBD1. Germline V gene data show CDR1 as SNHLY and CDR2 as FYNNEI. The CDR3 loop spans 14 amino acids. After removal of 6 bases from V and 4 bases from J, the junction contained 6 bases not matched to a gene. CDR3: CASRRDRDAYGYTF. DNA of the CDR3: TGTGCCAGCAGGAGGGACAGGGATGCCTATGGCTACACCTTC.

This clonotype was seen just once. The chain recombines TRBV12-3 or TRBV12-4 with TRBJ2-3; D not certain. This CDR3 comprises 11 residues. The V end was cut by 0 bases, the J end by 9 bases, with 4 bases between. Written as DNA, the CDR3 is TGTGCCAGCAGTTTAGCGGAAACGCAGTATTTT. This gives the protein CASSLAETQYF.

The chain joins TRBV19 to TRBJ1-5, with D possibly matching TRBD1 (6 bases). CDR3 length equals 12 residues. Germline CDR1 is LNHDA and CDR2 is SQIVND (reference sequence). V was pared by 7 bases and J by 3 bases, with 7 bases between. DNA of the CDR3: TGTGCCAGTAAGGGGGTCAATCAGCCCCAGCATTTT. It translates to CASKGVNQPQHF. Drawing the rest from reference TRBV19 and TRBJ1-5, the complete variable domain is DGGITQSPKYLFRKEGQNVTLSCEQNLNHDAMYWYRQDPGQGLRLIYYSQIVNDFQKGDIAEGYSVSREKKESFPLTVTSAQKNPTAFYLCASKGVNQPQHFGDGTRLSIL.

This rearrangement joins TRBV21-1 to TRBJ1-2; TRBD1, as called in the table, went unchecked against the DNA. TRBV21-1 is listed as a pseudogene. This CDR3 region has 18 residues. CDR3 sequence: CASSKVRGQGAHGYGYTF. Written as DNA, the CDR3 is TGTGCCAGCAGCAAAGTGAGAGGACAGGGGGCCCATGGCTATGGCTACACCTTC.

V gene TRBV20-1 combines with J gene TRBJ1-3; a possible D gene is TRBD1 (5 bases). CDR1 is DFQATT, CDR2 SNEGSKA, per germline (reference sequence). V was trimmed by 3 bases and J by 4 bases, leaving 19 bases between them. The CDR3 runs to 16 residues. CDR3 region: CSARRPFGTGGNTIYF. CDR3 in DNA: TGCAGTGCTAGGCGGCCGTTTGGGACCGGAGGAAACACCATATATTTT.

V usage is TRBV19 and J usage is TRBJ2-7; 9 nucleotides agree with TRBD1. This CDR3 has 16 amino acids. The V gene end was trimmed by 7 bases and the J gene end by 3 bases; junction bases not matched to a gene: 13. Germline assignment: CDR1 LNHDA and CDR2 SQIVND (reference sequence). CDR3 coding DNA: TGTGCCAGTACCCCACCCGTGGGACAGGGACGCTACGAGCAGTACTTC. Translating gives CASTPPVGQGRYEQYF. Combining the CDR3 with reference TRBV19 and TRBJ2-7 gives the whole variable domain DGGITQSPKYLFRKEGQNVTLSCEQNLNHDAMYWYRQDPGQGLRLIYYSQIVNDFQKGDIAEGYSVSREKKESFPLTVTSAQKNPTAFYLCASTPPVGQGRYEQYFGPGTRLTVT.

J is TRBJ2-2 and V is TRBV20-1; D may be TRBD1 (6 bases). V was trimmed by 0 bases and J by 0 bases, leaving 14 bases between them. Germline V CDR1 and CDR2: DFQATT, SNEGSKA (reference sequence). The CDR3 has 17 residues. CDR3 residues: CSARDQGKNSNTGELFF. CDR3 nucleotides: TGCAGTGCTAGAGATCAGGGGAAGAATTCGAACACCGGGGAGCTGTTTTTT.

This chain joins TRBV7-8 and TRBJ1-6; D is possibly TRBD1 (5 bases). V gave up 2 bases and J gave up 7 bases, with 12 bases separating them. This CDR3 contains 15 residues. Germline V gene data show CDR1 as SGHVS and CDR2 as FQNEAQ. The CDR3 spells CASSLSGPLNSPLHF. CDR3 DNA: TGTGCCAGCAGCTTATCGGGACCGCTAAATTCACCCCTCCACTTT.